Below, 11 T cell receptor beta chains from the same sample are listed, as sequenced in a study of shared clonotypes between healthy human individuals. Cells designated naive CD8 were CD45RO-negative and were positively selected for CCR7, with terminally differentiated effector memory CD45RA+ cells excluded. The assay was immunoSEQ multiplex PCR, and TCRdb's table has in-frame clones only and misses some. The repertoire holds roughly 570,000 clones, roughly 98% seen once, with approximately 0.33% in the top ten. Sequenced material: naive CD8+ T cells sorted from blood. These receptors were obtained from a young man in good health.

The rearrangement links TRBV4-1 to TRBJ2-2, with 8 bases fitting TRBD1. The ends lost 4 bases at V and 6 bases at J; junction bases unmatched: 10. This CDR3 is built from 16 residues. Germline CDR1 is MGHRA and CDR2 is YSYEKL. The DNA for the CDR3 is TGCGCCAGCAGCCGAGGACAGGGATGGGGTGCCGGGGAGCTGTTTTTT. This encodes CASSRGQGWGAGELFF.

This rearrangement joins TRBV27 to TRBJ2-2; 8 positions match TRBD2. The V gene's germline CDR1 is MNHEY and CDR2 SMNVEV (reference sequence). V lost 2 bases, J lost 4 bases, and 15 bases stayed unmatched. This CDR3 has 19 residues. CDR3 residues: CASSLHAGGPGAGTGELFF. In DNA, the CDR3 is TGTGCCAGCAGTTTACACGCGGGAGGCCCGGGAGCCGGCACCGGGGAGCTGTTTTTT.

The chain employs TRBV6-5 and TRBJ1-2; D is undetermined. V was clipped by 5 bases and J by 0 bases, with 13 bases between them. The CDR3 totals 15 residues. CDR1 is MNHEY, CDR2 SVGAGI, per germline. CDR3 DNA sequence: TGTGCCAGCAGTGCAGGATACAATGCTAACTATGGCTACACCTTC. Protein sequence: CASSAGYNANYGYTF.

This sequence joins TRBV15 and TRBJ1-2, with unresolved D. Germline V CDR1 and CDR2: LNHNV, YYDKDF (reference sequence). V lost 1 base to trimming and J lost 3 bases, with 9 bases between them. This CDR3 has 14 residues. CDR3 loop: CATSRVGLDYGYTF. The CDR3, as DNA: TGTGCCACCAGCAGAGTAGGCCTTGACTATGGCTACACCTTC.

This chain connects TRBV15 to TRBJ2-7, with D tentatively TRBD1 (5 bases). CDR1 is LNHNV, CDR2 YYDKDF, per germline (reference sequence). The CDR3 has 15 amino acids. V was pared by 7 bases and J by 6 bases, with 22 bases between. CDR3 sequence reads: CATTPREDYQGEQYF. CDR3 sequence (DNA): TGTGCCACCACCCCGAGAGAGGATTACCAGGGCGAGCAGTACTTC.

This chain joins TRBV7-9 and TRBJ2-7; 14 bases are a match to TRBD2. This CDR3 is built from 16 residues. CDR1 is SEHNR and CDR2 is FQNEAQ in the germline V gene (reference sequence). V was pared by 5 bases and J by 3 bases, with 6 bases of the junction left unmatched. Written as DNA, the CDR3 is TGTGCCAGCAGCGACGGGGGACTAGCGGGAGTCTACGAGCAGTACTTC. This sequence encodes CASSDGGLAGVYEQYF.

This clone occurred once. V and J are TRBV29-1 and TRBJ2-3; D gene ambiguous. This CDR3 contains 11 residues. With 6 bases removed from V and 6 bases from J, the gap between germline ends came to 10 bases. Germline V gene data show CDR1 as SQVTM and CDR2 as ANQGSEA. CDR3 protein: CSVSALDTQYF. CDR3 in DNA: TGCAGCGTAAGTGCATTGGATACGCAGTATTTT.

The chain couples TRBV2 to TRBJ2-7; D unclear. This CDR3 has 14 residues. CDR1 and CDR2 from the germline V gene are SNHLY and FYNNEI. Between the trimmed V and J ends, which lost 2 bases and 6 bases, there was a span of 14 bases. The CDR3 spells CASSEYRPKAEQYF. The CDR3 region has the DNA TGTGCCAGCAGTGAATATAGGCCAAAGGCCGAGCAGTACTTC.

The chain uses TRBV15 and TRBJ1-2; D ambiguous. Deletions cut 2 bases from V and 4 bases from J, with 11 bases between. CDR3 length equals 14 residues. Germline assignment: CDR1 LNHNV and CDR2 YYDKDF (reference sequence). The CDR3 loop reads CATSRPEGAYGYTF. CDR3 in DNA: TGTGCCACCAGCAGACCCGAGGGTGCCTATGGCTACACCTTC.

This clone came up a few times. V is TRBV7-6 and J is TRBJ1-4; TRBD1 is a possible D gene (6 bases). The CDR3 is 20 amino acids. V was pared by 1 base and J by 8 bases, with 29 bases between. Germline V gene lookup returns CDR1 SGHVS and CDR2 FNYEAQ. CDR3 region: CASSLVVGGTTRQGKEKLFF. The CDR3 DNA reads TGTGCCAGCAGCTTAGTTGTGGGGGGCACAACTCGGCAGGGGAAGGAAAAACTGTTTTTT.

This chain joins TRBV6-5 and TRBJ1-1, with TRBD1 as a possible D gene (6 bases). From germline, CDR1 is MNHEY and CDR2 SVGAGI. Trimming shortened V by 0 bases and J by 5 bases, and 10 bases separated the two germline ends. This CDR3 is built from 14 residues. Here the CDR3 reads CASSYSEGGTEAFF. CDR3 coding DNA: TGTGCCAGCAGTTACTCAGAGGGGGGGACTGAAGCTTTCTTT.